The rows below give T cell receptor beta chains drawn from one sample of a study of blood T cell repertoires in COVID-19. Sequenced by immunoSEQ multiplex PCR; TCRdb stores in-frame clones only, minus some. The table shows some 70,000 clones, with approximately 73% occurring only once. Sequencing used peripheral blood. The receptor source for this set is a man in his 60s with COVID-19, enrolled during active disease. Both conserved end residues are part of each CDR3. The order of the fields is J gene, clone size, V gene, CDR3 protein. Clone size, where shown, is once, few, many, or a class for clones that have expanded.

j_gene: TRBJ2-7; abundance: -; v_gene: TRBV18; CDR3aa: CASSGTGTVEQYF
j_gene: TRBJ2-1; abundance: -; v_gene: TRBV27; CDR3aa: CASSLRWYNEQFF
j_gene: TRBJ1-3; abundance: -; v_gene: TRBV6-5; CDR3aa: CASSYGGTASGNTIYF
j_gene: TRBJ1-1; abundance: -; v_gene: TRBV27; CDR3aa: CASSSRTANTEAFF
j_gene: TRBJ1-3; abundance: -; v_gene: TRBV6-4; CDR3aa: CASGGVVFRSGNTIYF
j_gene: TRBJ2-5; abundance: -; v_gene: TRBV19; CDR3aa: CASSLKRGGVETQYF
j_gene: TRBJ1-2; abundance: -; v_gene: TRBV4-1; CDR3aa: CASSQAEYGYTF
j_gene: TRBJ2-5; abundance: -; v_gene: TRBV9; CDR3aa: CASSRAGGRGEETQYF
j_gene: TRBJ2-2; abundance: -; v_gene: TRBV27; CDR3aa: CATHSGRTGELFF
j_gene: TRBJ1-6; abundance: -; v_gene: TRBV24-1; CDR3aa: CATSLAPQGRYSPLHF
j_gene: TRBJ2-7; abundance: -; v_gene: TRBV13; CDR3aa: CASSQAGGYEQYF
j_gene: TRBJ2-7; abundance: -; v_gene: TRBV18; CDR3aa: CASSPPTSGRVVEQYF
j_gene: TRBJ1-1; abundance: few; v_gene: TRBV10-2; CDR3aa: CASSESRRTEAFF
j_gene: TRBJ2-5; abundance: -; v_gene: TRBV7-3; CDR3aa: CASSALAGQETQYF
j_gene: TRBJ2-7; abundance: -; v_gene: TRBV7-9; CDR3aa: CASSRSGVNEQYF
j_gene: TRBJ1-3; abundance: -; v_gene: TRBV7-9; CDR3aa: CASSSTLDIPTIYF
j_gene: TRBJ1-3; abundance: -; v_gene: TRBV5-1; CDR3aa: CASSQNRDSGNTIYF
j_gene: TRBJ2-4; abundance: -; v_gene: TRBV21-1; CDR3aa: CASSNLDTAPKNIQYF
j_gene: TRBJ1-5; abundance: once; v_gene: TRBV5-1; CDR3aa: CASSGGALGQPQHF
j_gene: TRBJ2-5; abundance: -; v_gene: TRBV27; CDR3aa: CASSLQETQYF
j_gene: TRBJ1-1; abundance: -; v_gene: TRBV5-1; CDR3aa: CASSSRDIRNTEAFF
j_gene: TRBJ2-1; abundance: -; v_gene: TRBV2; CDR3aa: CASSSQGVNEQFF
j_gene: TRBJ2-2; abundance: few; v_gene: TRBV10-3; CDR3aa: CAAYAAVSGELFF